What follows are 29 T cell receptor beta chains derived from one specimen sequenced in a study of cytomegalovirus exposure and HLA in healthy donors. Amplification used 60 Vbeta primers and 13 Jbeta primers. The data were produced by immunoSEQ multiplex PCR, yet TCRdb's version contains in-frame clones alone and is incomplete. The data show 180,000 or so clones, roughly 88% seen once. The sample taken for sequencing was PBMCs. The receptors were gathered from a man younger than 35 in good health and CMV-seropositive.

The rearrangement links TRBV10-3 to TRBJ2-5; 8 positions agree with TRBD2. After removal of 5 bases from V and 3 bases from J, the junction contained 8 bases not matched to a gene. Germline V gene data show CDR1 as ENHRY and CDR2 as SYGVKD. CDR3 size: 15 residues. The CDR3: CAISRGAGVKETQYF. The CDR3 bases are TGTGCCATCAGTAGGGGAGCGGGGGTCAAAGAGACCCAGTACTTC.

The rearrangement uses TRBV6-5 and TRBJ2-5; no clear D gene. The J call may be wrong; the DNA end is better matched by TRBJ2-7. The CDR3 length is 12 residues. Germline V lookup: CDR1 MNHEY, CDR2 SVGAGI. CDR3 bases: TGTGCCCTAACCAGGCTCTCCTACGAGCAGTACTTC. It specifies CALTRLSYEQYF.

The genes are TRBV18 and TRBJ1-1; no reliable D call. Germline V gene lookup returns CDR1 KGHSH and CDR2 LQKENI. This CDR3 contains 12 residues. Trimming shortened V by 3 bases and J by 5 bases, and 7 bases separated the two germline ends. The CDR3 DNA reads TGTGCCAGCTCACCCCAGTTGACTGAAGCTTTCTTT. Residues: CASSPQLTEAFF.

V is TRBV4-3 and J is TRBJ1-2; D possibly corresponds to TRBD1 (5 bases). Germline CDR1 and CDR2: LGHNA and YSLEER. Trimming stripped 0 bases from V and 7 bases from J, with 12 bases between. The CDR3 is 14 amino acids. The CDR3: CASSQDAGRAGYTF. The CDR3 DNA is TGCGCCAGCAGCCAAGATGCAGGGAGGGCTGGCTACACCTTC.

This chain joins TRBV19 and TRBJ1-2, with D maybe TRBD1 (6 bases). Germline V gives CDR1 LNHDA, CDR2 SQIVND (reference sequence). The CDR3 has 15 amino acids. Trimming removed 3 bases at V and 4 bases at J, with 15 bases between. CDR3 sequence reads: CASSMNRQAAYGYTF. CDR3 coding DNA: TGTGCCAGTAGTATGAATCGACAGGCGGCCTATGGCTACACCTTC.

The gene calls are TRBV5-8 and TRBJ2-6, with D tentatively TRBD1 (5 bases). V lost 5 bases and J 0 bases, leaving 12 bases between the germline ends. This CDR3 contains 16 residues. The germline V gene encodes CDR1 SGHTS and CDR2 YDEGEE. Here the CDR3 DNA reads TGTGCCAGCAGATTGACAGAAAGCTCTGGGGCCAACGTCCTGACTTTC. Protein product: CASRLTESSGANVLTF.

The CDR3: CASSLGRGQAENTEAFF. In nucleotides, the CDR3 is TGCGCCAGCAGCTTGGGAAGGGGCCAAGCAGAGAACACTGAAGCTTTCTTT. V gene TRBV5-1 combines with J gene TRBJ1-1; possibly TRBD1 for D (5 bases). V was cut by 0 bases and J by 1 base, with 16 bases left in between. This CDR3 region has 17 residues. Germline V gene lookup returns CDR1 SGHRS and CDR2 YFSETQ. Supplemented by reference TRBV5-1 and TRBJ1-1, the full variable domain reads KAGVTQTPRYLIKTRGQQVTLSCSPISGHRSVSWYQQTPGQGLQFLFEYFSETQRNKGNFPGRFSGRQFSNSRSEMNVSTLELGDSALYLCASSLGRGQAENTEAFFGQGTRLTVV.

This chain joins TRBV5-4 and TRBJ2-5, with D perhaps matching TRBD1 (6 bases). The germline CDR1 and CDR2 sequences are SGHNT and YYREEE (reference sequence). The CDR3 sequence is 15 residues long. V was clipped by 0 bases and J by 0 bases, with 9 bases between them. The CDR3 protein is CASSLEGVNQETQYF. The CDR3 bases are TGTGCCAGCAGCTTGGAGGGGGTAAACCAAGAGACCCAGTACTTC. Combining the CDR3 with reference TRBV5-4 and TRBJ2-5 gives the whole variable domain ETGVTQSPTHLIKTRGQQVTLRCSSQSGHNTVSWYQQALGQGPQFIFQYYREEENGRGNFPPRFSGLQFPNYSSELNVNALELDDSALYLCASSLEGVNQETQYFGPGTRLLVL.

The gene calls are TRBV27 and TRBJ1-5, with 7 positions matching TRBD1. Germline lookup yields CDR1 MNHEY and CDR2 SMNVEV (reference sequence). This CDR3 is built from 14 residues. The V and J ends lost 4 bases and 6 bases, in that order; junction bases with no gene match: 6. Written as DNA, the CDR3 is TGTGCCAGCAGTTCAACAGGGGTTTCTCAGCCCCAGCATTTT. As protein: CASSSTGVSQPQHF.

V gene TRBV9 combines with J gene TRBJ2-3; 8 positions agree with TRBD2. The junction had 7 bases not matched to a gene; V was cut back by 0 bases and J by 1 base. This CDR3 spans 17 amino acids. Germline assignment: CDR1 SGDLS and CDR2 YYNGEE. CDR3 sequence: CASSVAQGSGGTDTQYF. The DNA for the CDR3 is TGTGCCAGCAGCGTAGCACAGGGTAGCGGGGGCACAGATACGCAGTATTTT.

This clone was seen only a few times. The CDR3 sequence is CASRLWGGYGYTF. The CDR3, as DNA: TGTGCCAGCCGCCTTTGGGGGGGCTATGGCTACACCTTC. The rearrangement uses TRBV5-4 and TRBJ1-2, with a possible D match to TRBD1 (5 bases). CDR3 length equals 13 residues. Germline-derived CDR1 and CDR2 are SGHNT and YYREEE (reference sequence). Trimming took off 7 bases at V and 4 bases at J, with 14 bases between the two ends.

This chain uses TRBV7-8 with TRBJ1-2; perhaps TRBD1 as D (5 bases). Trimming pared 1 base from V and 5 bases from J, leaving 14 bases between. Germline CDR1 is SGHVS and CDR2 is FQNEAQ. The length of the CDR3 is 15 residues. DNA of the CDR3: TGTGCCAGCAGCTTAGTCGGGGCGGGGGGTTATGGCTACACCTTC. This sequence encodes CASSLVGAGGYGYTF.

This chain joins TRBV7-9 and TRBJ1-2; the D is unclear. There are 14 residues in the CDR3. Germline-derived CDR1 and CDR2 are SEHNR and FQNEAQ (reference sequence). Trimming stripped 2 bases from V and 2 bases from J, with 9 bases between. CDR3 DNA: TGTGCCAGCAGCTTAATCCCCGGGAACTATGGCTACACCTTC. The encoded protein is CASSLIPGNYGYTF.

The chain joins TRBV25-1 to TRBJ1-2, with 11 bases identical to TRBD1. The V gene's germline CDR1 is MGHDK and CDR2 SYGVNS. The CDR3 is made up of 15 amino acids. The ends lost 3 bases at V and 3 bases at J; junction bases unmatched: 3. The CDR3 is CASSEPGQGDYGYTF. DNA of the CDR3: TGTGCCAGCAGTGAGCCGGGACAGGGGGACTATGGCTACACCTTC.

The V and J genes are TRBV6-1 and TRBJ2-5; no reliable D call. CDR1 is MNHNS and CDR2 is SASEGT in the germline V gene. The CDR3 has 11 amino acids. V was cut by 7 bases and J by 3 bases, with 6 bases left in between. The CDR3 bases are TGTGCCAGCACCGGAGAAGAGACCCAGTACTTC. Translating gives CASTGEETQYF.

The chain links TRBV6-1 to TRBJ2-5, with 8 bases identical to TRBD1. The CDR3 is made up of 14 amino acids. Germline V gene sequence: CDR1 MNHNS, CDR2 SASEGT. V lost 5 bases to trimming and J lost 5 bases; unmatched junction nucleotides: 7. In nucleotides, the CDR3 is TGTGCCAGCAGTAGGGCAGGGGGCGGGGAGACCCAGTACTTC. It specifies CASSRAGGGETQYF.

This rearrangement joins TRBV5-1 to TRBJ1-1; D is unresolved. V dropped 2 bases and J dropped 1 base, with 3 bases sitting between them. This CDR3 has 12 amino acids. Germline V gene sequence: CDR1 SGHRS, CDR2 YFSETQ. The CDR3 loop reads CASSLQNTEAFF. CDR3 coding DNA: TGCGCCAGCAGCTTACAGAACACTGAAGCTTTCTTT.

This clone was detected once. The sample holds other DNA sequences that translate to the same CDR3. The chain couples TRBV18 to TRBJ2-7, with D hard to call. The CDR3 runs 12 residues. V gave up 2 bases and J gave up 5 bases, with 7 bases separating them. The germline V gene has CDR1 KGHSH and CDR2 LQKENI. CDR3 amino acids: CASSPSGDEQYF. The CDR3 DNA follows: TGTGCCAGCTCACCATCCGGAGACGAGCAGTACTTC. Full variable domain (missing parts from reference TRBV18 and TRBJ2-7): NAGVMQNPRHLVRRRGQEARLRCSPMKGHSHVYWYRQLPEEGLKFMVYLQKENIIDESGMPKERFSAEFPKEGPSILRIQQVVRGDSAAYFCASSPSGDEQYFGPGTRLTVT.

The gene calls are TRBV5-1 and TRBJ1-4, with D unclear. Looked up from germline, CDR1 is SGHRS and CDR2 is YFSETQ. The CDR3 runs 15 residues. Trimming cost V 1 base and J 0 bases, with 7 bases left between them. The CDR3 protein is CASSLTVATNEKLFF. CDR3 coding DNA: TGCGCCAGCAGCTTGACAGTTGCAACTAATGAAAAACTGTTTTTT.

V usage is TRBV19 and J usage is TRBJ2-2; TRBD2 might be the D (5 bases). Trimming pared 0 bases from V and 5 bases from J, leaving 13 bases between. The CDR3 consists of 16 residues. The germline V gene has CDR1 LNHDA and CDR2 SQIVND (reference sequence). DNA for the CDR3: TGTGCCAGTAGTATAGAGGTGACTATGGTAACCGGGGAGCTGTTTTTT. It specifies CASSIEVTMVTGELFF.

V usage is TRBV6-1 and J usage is TRBJ1-5, with 7 bases identical to TRBD1. The V and J ends lost 3 bases and 2 bases, in that order; junction bases with no gene match: 10. CDR1 is MNHNS and CDR2 is SASEGT in the germline V gene. The CDR3 has 17 amino acids. The CDR3 region has the DNA TGTGCCAGCAGTGACCAACAGGGGCTCAATGGCAATCAGCCCCAGCATTTT. Encoded protein: CASSDQQGLNGNQPQHF.

The rearrangement links TRBV27 to TRBJ2-7; tentatively, D is TRBD2 (5 bases). From germline, CDR1 is MNHEY and CDR2 SMNVEV (reference sequence). Trimming took 3 bases from V and 1 from J, leaving 19 bases between them. The CDR3 sequence is 17 residues long. Here the CDR3 reads CASSFTRLAGLSYEQYF. The CDR3 nucleotides read TGTGCCAGCAGTTTCACCCGTCTTGCGGGCCTTTCCTACGAGCAGTACTTC.

The chain has TRBV5-6 and TRBJ2-3, with unresolved D. Deletions cut 2 bases from V and 4 bases from J, with 8 bases between. The CDR3 consists of 13 residues. Per the germline V gene, CDR1 is SGHDT and CDR2 is YYEEEE. The CDR3 sequence: CASSLGGSDTQYF. The DNA for the CDR3 is TGTGCCAGCAGCTTAGGCGGTTCAGATACGCAGTATTTT.

V usage is TRBV5-1 and J usage is TRBJ1-2; TRBD1 is a possible D gene (6 bases). CDR1 is SGHRS and CDR2 is YFSETQ in the germline V gene. Trimming cost V 0 bases and J 2 bases, with 8 bases left between them. This CDR3 has 14 amino acids. CDR3 sequence reads: CASSLGTENYGYTF. The CDR3 DNA reads TGCGCCAGCAGCTTGGGGACAGAAAACTATGGCTACACCTTC.

This rearrangement joins TRBV2 to TRBJ1-2; D possibly corresponds to TRBD1 (5 bases). This CDR3 has 14 amino acids. V was shortened by 6 bases and J by 4 bases, with 15 bases between the two germline ends. Germline V gives CDR1 SNHLY, CDR2 FYNNEI. As DNA, the CDR3 is TGTGCCAGCAGGGTAGGGGTCTGGGGCTATGGCTACACCTTC. Translating gives CASRVGVWGYGYTF.

This chain links TRBV5-1 with TRBJ1-5; 9 bases map to TRBD1. The CDR3 runs 15 residues. The ends lost 4 bases at V and 4 bases at J; junction bases unmatched: 6. Germline V gene sequence: CDR1 SGHRS, CDR2 YFSETQ. The CDR3 bases are TGCGCCAGCAGCCCCGGGACAGGGATTAATCAGCCCCAGCATTTT. Translated, it gives CASSPGTGINQPQHF.

The genes are TRBV7-2 and TRBJ1-2; 9 nucleotides agree with TRBD1. This CDR3 has 14 residues. The ends lost 4 bases at V and 8 bases at J; junction bases unmatched: 8. Germline CDR1 and CDR2: SGHTA and FQGNSA. The CDR3 is CASSSGTGTMGYTF. Here the CDR3 DNA reads TGTGCCAGCAGCTCCGGGACAGGGACAATGGGCTACACCTTC. Looking up the rest from reference TRBV7-2 and TRBJ1-2 gives the full variable domain: GAGVSQSPSNKVTEKGKDVELRCDPISGHTALYWYRQSLGQGLEFLIYFQGNSAPDKSGLPSDRFSAERTGGSVSTLTIQRTQQEDSAVYLCASSSGTGTMGYTFGSGTRLTVV.

V is TRBV6-6 and J is TRBJ2-7, with 13 bases identical to TRBD2. Looked up from germline, CDR1 is MNHNY and CDR2 is SVGAGI (reference sequence). V shed 6 bases and J 5 bases; nucleotides not matched to a gene: 4. The CDR3 spans 14 residues. The CDR3 region has the DNA TGTGCCAGCAGACCTGGACTAGCGGGGGACGAGCAGTACTTC. Encoded protein: CASRPGLAGDEQYF.

V is TRBV14 and J is TRBJ2-3; 10 bases are shared with TRBD2. The CDR3 covers 16 residues. Germline CDR1 reads SGHDN; CDR2 reads FVKESK. Trimming cost V 3 bases and J 2 bases; bases outside gene matches: 5. CDR3: CASSQLSGGVTDTQYF. In nucleotides, the CDR3 is TGTGCCAGCAGCCAGTTGAGCGGGGGGGTCACAGATACGCAGTATTTT.